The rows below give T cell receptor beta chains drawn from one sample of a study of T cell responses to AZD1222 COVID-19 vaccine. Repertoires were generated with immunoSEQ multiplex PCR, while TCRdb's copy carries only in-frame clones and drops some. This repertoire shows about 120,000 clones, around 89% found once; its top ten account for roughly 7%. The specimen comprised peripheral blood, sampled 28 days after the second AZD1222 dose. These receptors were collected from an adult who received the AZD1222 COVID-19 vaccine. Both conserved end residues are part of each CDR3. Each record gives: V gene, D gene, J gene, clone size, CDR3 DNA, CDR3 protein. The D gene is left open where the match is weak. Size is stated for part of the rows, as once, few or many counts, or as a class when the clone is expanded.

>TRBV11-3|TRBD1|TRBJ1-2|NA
TGTGCCAGCAGCTTAGGGGCCGGGACAGAACTTAACTATGGCTACACCTTC
CASSLGAGTELNYGYTF
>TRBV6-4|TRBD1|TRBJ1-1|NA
TGTGCCAGCAGTCCGACAGGGGGCGAGGACACTGAAGCTTTCTTT
CASSPTGGEDTEAFF
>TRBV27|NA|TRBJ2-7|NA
TGTGCCAGCAGTACCCGGGCCACCCCCACCTACGAGCAGTACTTC
CASSTRATPTYEQYF
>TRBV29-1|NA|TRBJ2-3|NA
TGCAGCGTTGAAGATTCGTGGTCCACAGATACGCAGTATTTT
CSVEDSWSTDTQYF
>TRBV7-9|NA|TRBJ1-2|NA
TGTGCCAGCAGCTCCTACGGGATTTCTGGTGGCTACACCTTC
CASSSYGISGGYTF
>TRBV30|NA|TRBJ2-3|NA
TGTGCCTGGAGTCGATTTTCGGGCACAGATACGCAGTATTTT
CAWSRFSGTDTQYF
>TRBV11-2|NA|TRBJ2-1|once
TGTGCCAGCAGCCGCTACGGAATCAGCTCCTACAATGAGCAGTTCTTC
CASSRYGISSYNEQFF
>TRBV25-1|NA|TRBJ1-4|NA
TGTGCCAGCAGTGAATCAGGGGCAACTAATGAAAAACTGTTTTTT
CASSESGATNEKLFF
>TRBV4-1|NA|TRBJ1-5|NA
TGCGCCAGCAGCCAAGAGCGGTTAAATCAGCCCCAGCATTTT
CASSQERLNQPQHF
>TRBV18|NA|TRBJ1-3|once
TGTGCCAGCTCACCATATGGGAGCATCCAAACGGCTTCCTCTGGAAACACCATATATTTT
CASSPYGSIQTASSGNTIYF
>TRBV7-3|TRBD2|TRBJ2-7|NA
TGTGCCAGCAGCCTAGCGGGACCGGGCGAGCAGTACTTC
CASSLAGPGEQYF